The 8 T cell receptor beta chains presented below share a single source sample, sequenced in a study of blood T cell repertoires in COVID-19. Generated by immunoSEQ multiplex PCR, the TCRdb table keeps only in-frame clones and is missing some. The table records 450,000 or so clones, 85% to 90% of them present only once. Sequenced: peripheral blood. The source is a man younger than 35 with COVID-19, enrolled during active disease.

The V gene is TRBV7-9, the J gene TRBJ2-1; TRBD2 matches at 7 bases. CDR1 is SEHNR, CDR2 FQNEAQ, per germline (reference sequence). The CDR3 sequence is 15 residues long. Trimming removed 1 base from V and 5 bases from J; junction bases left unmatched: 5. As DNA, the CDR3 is TGTGCCAGCAGCTTAGATTCGGGACTACACAATGAGCAGTTCTTC. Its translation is CASSLDSGLHNEQFF.

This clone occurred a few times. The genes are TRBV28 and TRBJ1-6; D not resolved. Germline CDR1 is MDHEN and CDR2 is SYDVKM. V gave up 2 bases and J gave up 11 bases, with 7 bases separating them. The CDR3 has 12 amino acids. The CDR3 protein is CASSLGEAPLHF. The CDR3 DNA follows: TGTGCCAGCAGTTTAGGGGAGGCACCCCTCCACTTT.

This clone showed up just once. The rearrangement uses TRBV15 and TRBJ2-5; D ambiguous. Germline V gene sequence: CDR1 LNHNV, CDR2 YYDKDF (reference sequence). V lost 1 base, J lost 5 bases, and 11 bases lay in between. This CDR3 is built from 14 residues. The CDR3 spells CATSRGTARETQYF. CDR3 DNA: TGTGCCACCAGCAGAGGCACAGCCCGGGAGACCCAGTACTTC.

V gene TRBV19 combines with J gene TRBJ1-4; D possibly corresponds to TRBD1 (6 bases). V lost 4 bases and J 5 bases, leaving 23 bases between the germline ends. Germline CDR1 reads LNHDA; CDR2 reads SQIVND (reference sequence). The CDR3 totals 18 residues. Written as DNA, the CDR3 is TGTGCCAGTAGTAGGAAAATAATGGGGGCTTCCCCGAATGAAAAACTGTTTTTT. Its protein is CASSRKIMGASPNEKLFF.

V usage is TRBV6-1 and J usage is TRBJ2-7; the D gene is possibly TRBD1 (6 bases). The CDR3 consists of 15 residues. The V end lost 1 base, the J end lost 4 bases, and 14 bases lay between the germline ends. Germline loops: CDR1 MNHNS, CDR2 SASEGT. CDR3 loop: CASSEGMGAQYEQYF. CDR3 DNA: TGTGCCAGCAGTGAAGGGATGGGGGCGCAGTACGAGCAGTACTTC.

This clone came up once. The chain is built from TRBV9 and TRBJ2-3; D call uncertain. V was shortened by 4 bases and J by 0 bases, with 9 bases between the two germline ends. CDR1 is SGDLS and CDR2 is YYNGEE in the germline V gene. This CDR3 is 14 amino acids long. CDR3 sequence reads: CASSPSTSTDTQYF. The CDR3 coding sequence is TGTGCCAGCAGCCCCTCGACTAGCACAGATACGCAGTATTTT.

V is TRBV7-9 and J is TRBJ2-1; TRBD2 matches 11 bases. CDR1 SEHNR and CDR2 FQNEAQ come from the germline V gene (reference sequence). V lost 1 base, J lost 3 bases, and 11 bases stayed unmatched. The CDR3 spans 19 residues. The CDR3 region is CASSLGLRLAGRNYNEQFF. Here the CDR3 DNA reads TGTGCCAGCAGCTTAGGTTTACGACTAGCGGGAAGAAACTACAATGAGCAGTTCTTC. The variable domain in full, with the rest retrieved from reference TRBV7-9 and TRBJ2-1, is DTGVSQNPRHKITKRGQNVTFRCDPISEHNRLYWYRQTLGQGPEFLTYFQNEAQLEKSRLLSDRFSAERPKGSFSTLEIQRTEQGDSAMYLCASSLGLRLAGRNYNEQFFGPGTRLTVL.

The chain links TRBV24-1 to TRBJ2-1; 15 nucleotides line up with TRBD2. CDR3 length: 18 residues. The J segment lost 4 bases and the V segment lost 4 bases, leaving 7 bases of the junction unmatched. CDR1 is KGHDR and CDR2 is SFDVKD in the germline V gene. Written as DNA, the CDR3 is TGTGCCACCAGTGACCCACGGACTAGCGGGAGGGTTTACAATGAGCAGTTCTTC. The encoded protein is CATSDPRTSGRVYNEQFF.